This T cell receptor (beta chain) comes out of a study of post-analysis software for immune sequencing data. Study context: Patients with relapsing-remitting, secondary progressive and progressive-relapsing multiple sclerosis courses were all represented. Regarding the study as a whole: About five TRBV segments appeared more often in patients than in controls, and TRBV5-6, TRBV5-1 and TRBV20-1 were among these. Controls significantly exceeded multiple sclerosis patients in normalized Chao1 diversity.

This CDR3 has 13 amino acids. Trimming took off 6 bases at V and 1 base at J, with 9 bases between the two ends. Germline CDR1 MNHNY, CDR2 SVGAGI (reference sequence). About this clonotype itself: What it binds is unknown.

Unique molecular identifiers featured in each of the TCR beta cDNA libraries. Input amounts of roughly 1 to 10 million T cells were used. These gave around 500,000 cDNA molecules, so each molecule approximated one T cell. TCRdb re-called the PCR reads through MiXCR, storing one row per CDR3 protein. The top ten hold 12% of the sample, which has about half a million distinct CDR3 sequences, approximately 46% seen once. The specimen was blood. The chain employs TRBV6-6 and TRBJ1-2; D gene uncertain. The receptor comes from a girl aged 10 to 17 with multiple sclerosis. The CDR3 protein is CASSRTVNYGYTF. CDR3 DNA sequence: TGTGCCAGCAGCCGGACTGTTAACTATGGCTACACCTTC.